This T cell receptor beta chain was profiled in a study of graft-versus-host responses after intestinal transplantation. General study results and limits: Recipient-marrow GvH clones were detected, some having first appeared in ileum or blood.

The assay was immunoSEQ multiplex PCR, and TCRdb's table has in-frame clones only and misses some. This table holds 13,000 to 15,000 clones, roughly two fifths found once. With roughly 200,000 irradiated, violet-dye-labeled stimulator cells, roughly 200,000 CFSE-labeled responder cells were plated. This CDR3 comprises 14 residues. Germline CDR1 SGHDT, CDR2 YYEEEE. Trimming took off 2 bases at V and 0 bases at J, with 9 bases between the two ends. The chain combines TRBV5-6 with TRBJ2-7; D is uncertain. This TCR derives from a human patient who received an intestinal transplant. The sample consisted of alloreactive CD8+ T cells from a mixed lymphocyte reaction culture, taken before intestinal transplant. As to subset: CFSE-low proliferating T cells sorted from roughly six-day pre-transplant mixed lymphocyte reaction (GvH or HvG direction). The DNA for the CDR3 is TGTGCCAGCAGCTTCGGTAGGAGCTCCTACGAGCAGTACTTC. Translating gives CASSFGRSSYEQYF. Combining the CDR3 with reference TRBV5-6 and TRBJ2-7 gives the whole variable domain DAGVTQSPTHLIKTRGQQVTLRCSPKSGHDTVSWYQQALGQGPQFIFQYYEEEERQRGNFPDRFSGHQFPNYSSELNVNALLLGDSALYLCASSFGRSSYEQYFGPGTRLTVT.